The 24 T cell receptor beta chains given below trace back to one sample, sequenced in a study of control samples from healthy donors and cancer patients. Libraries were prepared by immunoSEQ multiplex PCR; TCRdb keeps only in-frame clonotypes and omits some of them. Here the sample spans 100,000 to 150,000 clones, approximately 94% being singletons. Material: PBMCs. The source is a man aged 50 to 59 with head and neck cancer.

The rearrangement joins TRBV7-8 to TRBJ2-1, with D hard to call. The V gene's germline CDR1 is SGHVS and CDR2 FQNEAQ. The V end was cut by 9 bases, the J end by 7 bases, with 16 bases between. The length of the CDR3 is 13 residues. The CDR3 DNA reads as TGTGCCAGTGCGGCGGACCCCTGGAATGAGCAGTTCTTC. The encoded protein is CASAADPWNEQFF.

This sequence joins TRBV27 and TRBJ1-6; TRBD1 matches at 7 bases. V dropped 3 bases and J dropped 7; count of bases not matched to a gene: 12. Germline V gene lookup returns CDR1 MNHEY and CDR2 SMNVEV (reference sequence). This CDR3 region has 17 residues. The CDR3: CASSFFLTRDRNSPLHF. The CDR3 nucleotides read TGTGCCAGCAGTTTTTTCCTAACTCGGGACAGAAATTCACCCCTCCACTTT.

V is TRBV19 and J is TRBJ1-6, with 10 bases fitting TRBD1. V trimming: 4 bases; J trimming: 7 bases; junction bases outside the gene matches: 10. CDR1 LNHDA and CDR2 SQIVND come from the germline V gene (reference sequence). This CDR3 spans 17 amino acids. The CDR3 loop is CASSTMISTGGNSPLHF. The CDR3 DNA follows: TGTGCCAGTAGTACCATGATCTCGACAGGGGGCAATTCACCCCTCCACTTT.

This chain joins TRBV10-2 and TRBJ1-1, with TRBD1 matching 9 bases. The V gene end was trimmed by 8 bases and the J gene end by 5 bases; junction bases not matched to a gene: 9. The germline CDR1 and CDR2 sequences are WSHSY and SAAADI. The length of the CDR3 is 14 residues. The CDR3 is CASANGQGFTEAFF. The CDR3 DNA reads TGCGCCAGCGCAAACGGACAGGGGTTTACTGAAGCTTTCTTT.

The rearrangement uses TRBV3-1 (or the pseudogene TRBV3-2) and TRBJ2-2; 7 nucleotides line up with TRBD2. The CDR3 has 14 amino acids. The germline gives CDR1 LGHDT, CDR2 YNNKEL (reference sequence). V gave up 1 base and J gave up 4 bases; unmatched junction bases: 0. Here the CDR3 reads CASSQAGGTGELFF. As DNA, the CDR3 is TGTGCCAGCAGCCAAGCGGGGGGCACCGGGGAGCTGTTTTTT.

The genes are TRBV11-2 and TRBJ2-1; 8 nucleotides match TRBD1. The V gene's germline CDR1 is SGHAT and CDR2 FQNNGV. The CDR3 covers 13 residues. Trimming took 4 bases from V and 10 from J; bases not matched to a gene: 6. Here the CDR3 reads CASSSGQGSEQFF. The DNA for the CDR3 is TGTGCCAGCAGCTCAGGACAGGGTAGCGAGCAGTTCTTC. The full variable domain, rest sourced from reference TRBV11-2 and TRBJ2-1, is EAGVAQSPRYKIIEKRQSVAFWCNPISGHATLYWYQQILGQGPKLLIQFQNNGVVDDSQLPKDRFSAERLKGVDSTLKIQPAKLEDSAVYLCASSSGQGSEQFFGPGTRLTVL.

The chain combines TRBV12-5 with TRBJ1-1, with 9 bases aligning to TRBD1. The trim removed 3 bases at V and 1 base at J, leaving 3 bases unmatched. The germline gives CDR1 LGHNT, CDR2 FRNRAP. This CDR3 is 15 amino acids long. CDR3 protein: CASGFKGQGNTEAFF. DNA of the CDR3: TGTGCTAGTGGTTTCAAGGGACAGGGGAACACTGAAGCTTTCTTT.

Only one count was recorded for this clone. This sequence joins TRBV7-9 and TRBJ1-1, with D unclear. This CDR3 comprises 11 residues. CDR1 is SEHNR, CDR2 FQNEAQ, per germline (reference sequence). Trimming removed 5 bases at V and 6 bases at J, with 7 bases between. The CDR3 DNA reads TGTGCCAGCAGCGGTCCAGCTGAAGCTTTCTTT. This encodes CASSGPAEAFF. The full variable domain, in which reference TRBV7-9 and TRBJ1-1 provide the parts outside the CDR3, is DTGVSQNPRHKITKRGQNVTFRCDPISEHNRLYWYRQTLGQGPEFLTYFQNEAQLEKSRLLSDRFSAERPKGSFSTLEIQRTEQGDSAMYLCASSGPAEAFFGQGTRLTVV.

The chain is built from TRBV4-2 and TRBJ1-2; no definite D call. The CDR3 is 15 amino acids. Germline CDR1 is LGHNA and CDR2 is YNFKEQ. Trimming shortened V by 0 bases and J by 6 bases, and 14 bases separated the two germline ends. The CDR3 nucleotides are TGTGCCAGCAGCCAAGAACCGACCTGGAGCGATGGCTACACCTTC. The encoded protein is CASSQEPTWSDGYTF.

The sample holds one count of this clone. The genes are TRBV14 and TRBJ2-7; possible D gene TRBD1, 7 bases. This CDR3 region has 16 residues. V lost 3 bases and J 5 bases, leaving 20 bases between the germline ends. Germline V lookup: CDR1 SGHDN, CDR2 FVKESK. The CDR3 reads CASSHPGAGGSHEQYF. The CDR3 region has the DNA TGTGCCAGCAGCCATCCGGGGGCAGGGGGTTCCCACGAGCAGTACTTC.

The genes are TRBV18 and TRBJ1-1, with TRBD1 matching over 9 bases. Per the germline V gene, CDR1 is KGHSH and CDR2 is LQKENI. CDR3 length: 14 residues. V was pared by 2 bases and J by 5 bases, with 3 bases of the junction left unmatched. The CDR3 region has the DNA TGTGCCAGCTCACCAACAGGGGGCCGGACTGAAGCTTTCTTT. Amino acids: CASSPTGGRTEAFF.

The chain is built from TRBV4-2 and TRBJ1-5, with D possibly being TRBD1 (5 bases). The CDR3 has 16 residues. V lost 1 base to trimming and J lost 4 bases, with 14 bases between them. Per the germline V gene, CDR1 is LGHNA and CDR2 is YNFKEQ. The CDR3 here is CASSQAVQGANQPQHF. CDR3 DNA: TGTGCCAGCAGCCAAGCGGTCCAAGGGGCAAATCAGCCCCAGCATTTT.

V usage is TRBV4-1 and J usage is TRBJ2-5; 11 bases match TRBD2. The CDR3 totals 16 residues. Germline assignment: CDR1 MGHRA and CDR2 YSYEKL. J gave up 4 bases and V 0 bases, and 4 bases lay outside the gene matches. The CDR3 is CASSQDTSGGSETQYF. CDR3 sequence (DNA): TGCGCCAGCAGCCAAGATACTAGCGGGGGATCAGAGACCCAGTACTTC.

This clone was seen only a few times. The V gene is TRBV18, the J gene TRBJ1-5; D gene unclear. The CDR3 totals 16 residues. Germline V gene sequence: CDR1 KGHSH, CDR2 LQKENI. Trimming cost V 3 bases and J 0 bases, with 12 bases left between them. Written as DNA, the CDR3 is TGTGCCAGCTCACCTAAAAGTGGGAGTAGCAATCAGCCCCAGCATTTT. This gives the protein CASSPKSGSSNQPQHF.

The DNA for the CDR3 is TGTGCCAGCACAGGGGGGGCTAGGTACAATGAGCAGTTCTTC. Translated: CASTGGARYNEQFF. The chain recombines TRBV28 with TRBJ2-1; D possibly matches TRBD1 or TRBD2 (7 bases each). This CDR3 comprises 14 residues. V was pared by 7 bases and J by 4 bases, with 14 bases between. Looked up from germline, CDR1 is MDHEN and CDR2 is SYDVKM. The whole variable domain, filled in from reference TRBV28 and TRBJ2-1, reads DVKVTQSSRYLVKRTGEKVFLECVQDMDHENMFWYRQDPGLGLRLIYFSYDVKMKEKGDIPEGYSVSREKKERFSLILESASTNQTSMYLCASTGGARYNEQFFGPGTRLTVL.

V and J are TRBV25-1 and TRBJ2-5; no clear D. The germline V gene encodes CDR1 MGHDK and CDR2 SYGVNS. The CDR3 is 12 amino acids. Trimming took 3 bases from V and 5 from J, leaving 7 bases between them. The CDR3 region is CASSESSETQYF. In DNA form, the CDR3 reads TGTGCCAGCAGTGAGAGTAGCGAGACCCAGTACTTC.

CDR3 nucleotides: TGTGCCAGCAGCCTCCTGTTACAGGGGCCCTACGAGCAGTACTTC. This encodes CASSLLLQGPYEQYF. The V and J genes are TRBV7-9 and TRBJ2-7, with TRBD1 matching 7 bases. J lost 2 bases, V lost 5 bases, and 9 bases had no gene match. Germline assignment: CDR1 SEHNR and CDR2 FQNEAQ (reference sequence). The CDR3 extends over 15 amino acids.

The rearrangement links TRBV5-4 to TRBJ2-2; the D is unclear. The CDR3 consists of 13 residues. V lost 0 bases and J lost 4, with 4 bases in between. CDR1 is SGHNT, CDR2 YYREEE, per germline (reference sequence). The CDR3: CASSLVPTGELFF. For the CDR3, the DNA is TGTGCCAGCAGCTTGGTTCCCACCGGGGAGCTGTTTTTT.

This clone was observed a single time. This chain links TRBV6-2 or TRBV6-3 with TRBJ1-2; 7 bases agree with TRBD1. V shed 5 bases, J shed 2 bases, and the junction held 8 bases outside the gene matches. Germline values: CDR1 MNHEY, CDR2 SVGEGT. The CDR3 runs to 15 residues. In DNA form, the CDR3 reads TGTGCCAGCAGTCAAAGAGGGACAGCAAACTATGGCTACACCTTC. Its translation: CASSQRGTANYGYTF.

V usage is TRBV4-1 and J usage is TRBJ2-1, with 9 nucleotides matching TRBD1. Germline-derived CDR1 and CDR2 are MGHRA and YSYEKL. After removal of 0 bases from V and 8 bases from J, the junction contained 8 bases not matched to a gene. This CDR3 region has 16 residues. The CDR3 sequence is CASSQDKGQGLDEQFF. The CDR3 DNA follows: TGCGCCAGCAGCCAAGATAAGGGACAGGGTCTTGATGAGCAGTTCTTC.

The CDR3 loop reads CAWAAGTPQYF. The CDR3, as DNA: TGTGCCTGGGCTGCCGGGACCCCGCAGTATTTT. The V gene is TRBV30, the J gene TRBJ2-3; TRBD1 or TRBD2 may be the D gene (5 bases each). With 5 bases removed from V and 10 bases from J, the gap between germline ends came to 13 bases. Germline V gene sequence: CDR1 GTSNPN, CDR2 SVGIG (reference sequence). The CDR3 is 11 residues long.

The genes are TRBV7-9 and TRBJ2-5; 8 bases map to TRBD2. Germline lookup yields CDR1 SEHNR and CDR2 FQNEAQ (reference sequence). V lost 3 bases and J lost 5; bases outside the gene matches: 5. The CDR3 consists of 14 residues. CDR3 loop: CASSFSGGPETQYF. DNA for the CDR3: TGTGCCAGCAGCTTTTCGGGGGGGCCGGAGACCCAGTACTTC. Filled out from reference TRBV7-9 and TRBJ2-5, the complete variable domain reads DTGVSQNPRHKITKRGQNVTFRCDPISEHNRLYWYRQTLGQGPEFLTYFQNEAQLEKSRLLSDRFSAERPKGSFSTLEIQRTEQGDSAMYLCASSFSGGPETQYFGPGTRLLVL.

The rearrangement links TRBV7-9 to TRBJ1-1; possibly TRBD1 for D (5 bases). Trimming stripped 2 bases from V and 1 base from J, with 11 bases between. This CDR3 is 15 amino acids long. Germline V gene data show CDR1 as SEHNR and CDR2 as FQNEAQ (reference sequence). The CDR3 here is CASSLTGTANTEAFF. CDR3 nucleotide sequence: TGTGCCAGCAGCTTAACCGGGACGGCGAACACTGAAGCTTTCTTT.

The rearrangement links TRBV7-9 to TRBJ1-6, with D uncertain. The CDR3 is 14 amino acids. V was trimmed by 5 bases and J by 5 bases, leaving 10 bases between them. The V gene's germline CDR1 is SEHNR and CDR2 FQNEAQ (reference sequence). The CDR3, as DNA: TGTGCCAGCAGCCTGTTGGGTAATAATTCACCCCTCCACTTT. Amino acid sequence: CASSLLGNNSPLHF.